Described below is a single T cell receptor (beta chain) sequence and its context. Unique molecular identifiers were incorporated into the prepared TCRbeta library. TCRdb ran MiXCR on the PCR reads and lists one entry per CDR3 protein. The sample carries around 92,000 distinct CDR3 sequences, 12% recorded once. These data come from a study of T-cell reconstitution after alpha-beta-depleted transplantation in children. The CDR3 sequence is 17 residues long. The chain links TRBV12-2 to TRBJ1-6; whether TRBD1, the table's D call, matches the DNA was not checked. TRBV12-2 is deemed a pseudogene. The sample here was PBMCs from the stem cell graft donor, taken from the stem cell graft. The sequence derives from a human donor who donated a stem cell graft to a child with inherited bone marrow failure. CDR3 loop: CASRPRGRLAYNSPLHF. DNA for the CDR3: TGTGCAAGTCGCCCCCGGGGGCGACTGGCCTATAATTCACCCCTCCACTTT.